These 20 T cell receptor beta chains share one sample of origin, sequenced in a study of tissue T cells after allogeneic stem cell transplantation. Time point in this sample: mouse harvest day 14 after allogeneic transplant. Mouse grafts combined 10^7 T-cell-depleted bone marrow cells with 10^6 splenic CD5+ T cells. TCRdb's copy holds only in-frame clones and misses some; the assay was immunoSEQ multiplex PCR. The data show thousands of clones, around a third seen once. Sequences were obtained from skin. These receptors were taken from a female BALB/c mouse given C57BL/6 T cells with graft-versus-host disease after an allogeneic hematopoietic cell transplant.

This clone is labeled large. Gene names are the mouse ones. The read finishes 1 residue shy of the CDR3 end, and the germline J gene is used to complete it. The rearrangement links TRBV26 to TRBJ1-1, with D hard to call. The germline CDR1 and CDR2 sequences are KGHPV and FQNQEV (reference sequence). The CDR3 covers 12 residues. Between the trimmed V and J ends, which lost 6 bases and 0 bases, there was a span of 5 bases. Here the CDR3 reads CASRGSNTEVFF. CDR3 bases read: TGTGCCAGCAGGGGGTCAAACACAGAAGTCTTC.

About this clone itself: Gene names are mouse gene names. The read is 1 residue too short to cover the CDR3 end, so that end is filled in from the germline J gene. The chain employs TRBV15 and TRBJ2-2, with D hard to call. In germline, CDR1 is SGHND, CDR2 FRSKSL. Trimming cost V 3 bases and J 4 bases, with 9 bases left between them. This CDR3 is 14 amino acids long. The covered CDR3 bases are TGTGCCAGCAGTTTCGGGGAAGGCACCGGGCAGCTCTAC. It codes for CASSFGEGTGQLY. The complete CDR3 protein is CASSFGEGTGQLYF.

By share, this clone counts as medium-sized. Gene names are mouse gene names. The read is 1 residue too short to cover the CDR3 end, so that end is filled in from the germline J gene. The V gene is TRBV26, the J gene TRBJ1-4; possibly TRBD1 for D (6 bases). The CDR3 extends over 14 amino acids. Germline V gives CDR1 KGHPV, CDR2 FQNQEV (reference sequence). Trimming shortened V by 6 bases and J by 5 bases, and 13 bases separated the two germline ends. The CDR3 DNA, read in part, is TGTGCCAGCAGCCCGGGACAAATTAACGAAAGATTATTT. It yields the protein CASSPGQINERLF. The whole CDR3 is CASSPGQINERLFF.

This clone was observed a few times. Germline and genes here are mouse. From the germline J gene comes the end of the CDR3, since the read stops 1 residue before it. The chain employs TRBV12-2 and TRBJ1-4, with TRBD1 matching over 9 bases. Germline assignment: CDR1 SGHLS and CDR2 HYDKME. Trimming cost V 0 bases and J 2 bases; bases outside gene matches: 3. This CDR3 is built from 16 residues. The sequenced CDR3 bases are TGTGCCAGCTCTCTCGATGGGACAGGGTCCAACGAAAGATTATTT. Translating gives CASSLDGTGSNERLF. The whole CDR3 region reads CASSLDGTGSNERLFF.

This clone was seen just once. Gene names follow the mouse nomenclature. The read falls 1 residue short of the CDR3 end, and the missing part is taken from the germline J gene. V gene TRBV29 combines with J gene TRBJ2-7; TRBD1 matches 9 bases. The germline V gene has CDR1 MSHET and CDR2 SYDVDS. After removal of 8 bases from V and 7 bases from J, the junction contained 3 bases not matched to a gene. The CDR3 spans 11 residues. CDR3 loop: CASGTGNEQYF. The covered CDR3 bases are TGTGCTAGCGGGACAGGGAACGAACAGTAC.

On this clone: Mouse names are used for the genes. The CDR3 end falls 1 residue outside the read, so it is completed with the germline J gene. J is TRBJ2-7 and V is TRBV19; 10 bases map to TRBD1. V lost 0 bases, J lost 5 bases, and 5 bases stayed unmatched. This CDR3 comprises 15 residues. Germline CDR1 reads FNHDT; CDR2 reads SITEND (reference sequence). The sequenced part of the CDR3 DNA is TGTGCCAGCAGTATAGCGACAGGGGGCGCCCATGAACAGTAC. Amino acid sequence: CASSIATGGAHEQY. Given in full, the CDR3 is CASSIATGGAHEQYF.

This clone appeared a few times. Gene names refer to mouse genes. Read data end 1 residue before the CDR3 end; the end is taken from the germline J gene. The chain has TRBV26 and TRBJ2-2; 8 nucleotides line up with TRBD2. V lost 0 bases, J lost 2 bases, and 2 bases stayed unmatched. Germline assignment: CDR1 KGHPV and CDR2 FQNQEV (reference sequence). The CDR3 has 16 residues. The CDR3 DNA, read in part, is TGTGCCAGCAGTCTGTCCCGGGGGGGCAACACCGGGCAGCTCTAC. Its translation is CASSLSRGGNTGQLY. The whole CDR3 sequence reads CASSLSRGGNTGQLYF.

As regards this clone: Gene names refer to mouse genes. The DNA ends 1 residue before the CDR3 does, and the rest of the CDR3 is filled in from the germline J gene. The rearrangement links TRBV26 to TRBJ2-7; 8 positions agree with TRBD1. This CDR3 comprises 14 residues. Germline V gene sequence: CDR1 KGHPV, CDR2 FQNQEV (reference sequence). The V and J ends lost 3 bases and 1 base, in that order; junction bases with no gene match: 2. The DNA read from the CDR3 is TGTGCCAGCAGTCTCCAGGGGGCGTCCTATGAACAGTAC. Amino acid sequence: CASSLQGASYEQY. The entire CDR3 protein is CASSLQGASYEQYF.

Turning to this clone: Gene labels here are mouse ones. The read comes to an end 1 residue before the CDR3 does, leaving the germline J gene to fill in the end. This sequence joins TRBV13-1 and TRBJ2-4; no definite D call. The CDR3 is 11 residues long. Trimming cost V 1 base and J 7 bases, with 4 bases left between them. The germline gives CDR1 NSHNY, CDR2 SYGAGN. The covered CDR3 bases are TGTGCCAGCAGTGATCGGGACACCTTGTAC. Translation gives CASSDRDTLY. The CDR3 in full is CASSDRDTLYF.

In its sample, this clone is medium-sized. Gene names refer to mouse genes. The observed sequence ends 1 residue before the CDR3 terminus, with the missing tail filled in from the germline J gene. The gene calls are TRBV26 and TRBJ2-7, with TRBD1 matching over 9 bases. This CDR3 has 14 residues. Germline lookup yields CDR1 KGHPV and CDR2 FQNQEV (reference sequence). The trim removed 3 bases at V and 3 bases at J, leaving 3 bases unmatched. The sequenced part of the CDR3 DNA is TGTGCCAGCAGTCTAGGACAGGGGATCTATGAACAGTAC. This sequence encodes CASSLGQGIYEQY. In full, the CDR3 reads CASSLGQGIYEQYF. Drawing the rest from reference TRBV26 and TRBJ2-7, the complete variable domain is NSKVIQTPRYLVKGQGQKAKMRCIPEKGHPVVFWYQQNKNNEFKFLINFQNQEVLQQIDMTEKRFSAECPSNSPCSLEIQSSEAGDSALYLCASSLGQGIYEQYFGPGTRLTVL.

This clone has just a few counts. Genes and germline are mouse. The sequenced fragment ends 1 residue before the CDR3 boundary, so the rest is inferred from the germline J gene. V is TRBV3 and J is TRBJ1-6, with D maybe TRBD1 (6 bases). TRBJ1-6 is an open reading frame, and its role is uncertain. The CDR3 contains 13 residues. The V gene's germline CDR1 is SNHLY and CDR2 FYNGKV (reference sequence). Trimming took off 2 bases at V and 7 bases at J, with 6 bases between the two ends. The CDR3 sequence is CASSLQGNSPLYF. The DNA read from the CDR3 is TGTGCCAGCAGCTTACAGGGGAATTCGCCCCTCTAC.

This clone was seen a few times. The gene names given are mouse names. The observed sequence ends 1 residue before the CDR3 terminus, with the missing tail filled in from the germline J gene. V gene TRBV3 combines with J gene TRBJ2-7, with D possibly TRBD1 on 5 matching bases. V was trimmed by 0 bases and J by 1 base, leaving 7 bases between them. There are 14 residues in the CDR3. The germline V gene has CDR1 SNHLY and CDR2 FYNGKV (reference sequence). The covered CDR3 bases are TGTGCCAGCAGCTTAGCCGGACAATCCTATGAACAGTAC. This codes for CASSLAGQSYEQY. The entire CDR3 sequence reads CASSLAGQSYEQYF.

Regarding this clone: The gene names given are mouse names. The read comes to an end 1 residue before the CDR3 does, leaving the germline J gene to fill in the end. The J gene is TRBJ2-7, the V gene TRBV26; TRBD1 aligns across 8 bases. The V and J ends lost 4 bases and 6 bases, in that order; junction bases with no gene match: 2. The V gene's germline CDR1 is KGHPV and CDR2 FQNQEV (reference sequence). CDR3 size: 12 residues. Incomplete CDR3 DNA: TGTGCCAGCAGTCGAGGACAGGGTGAACAGTAC. Protein: CASSRGQGEQY. The CDR3 in full is CASSRGQGEQYF. Using reference TRBV26 and TRBJ2-7 for the parts outside the CDR3, the full variable domain is NSKVIQTPRYLVKGQGQKAKMRCIPEKGHPVVFWYQQNKNNEFKFLINFQNQEVLQQIDMTEKRFSAECPSNSPCSLEIQSSEAGDSALYLCASSRGQGEQYFGPGTRLTVL.

On this clone: Mouse germline and gene names are used. The CDR3 extends 1 residue past the end of the read, so its final part is completed from the germline J gene. This sequence joins TRBV23 and TRBJ1-1; the table's D call, TRBD1, has no DNA check behind it. The V gene's germline CDR1 is KGHTA and CDR2 FQNQQP. This CDR3 region has 14 residues. CDR3 DNA (partial): TGCTCCAGCAGTACCGGGACAACAAACACAGAAGTCTTC. The encoded protein is CSSSTGTTNTEVF. The complete CDR3 protein is CSSSTGTTNTEVFF.

By its share, this clone is medium-sized. The gene symbols are mouse symbols. The CDR3 bases that were read are TGTGCCAGCTCTCTTCGCTGGCAAAACTATGCTGAGCAGTTC. Its translation is CASSLRWQNYAEQF. The full CDR3 protein is CASSLRWQNYAEQFF. This sequence joins TRBV12-1 and TRBJ2-1; D is unclear. The read ends 1 residue shy of where the CDR3 ends; the end is completed using the germline J gene. The CDR3 is made up of 15 amino acids. Trimming pared 1 base from V and 1 base from J, leaving 10 bases between. CDR1 is SGHSN, CDR2 HYEKVE, per germline.

As to this clone: Gene names denote mouse genes. The read ends 1 residue early relative to the CDR3; the germline J gene fills the gap. The chain links TRBV4 to TRBJ1-2, with 8 bases that match TRBD1. The ends lost 4 bases at V and 4 bases at J; junction bases unmatched: 2. The germline V gene encodes CDR1 LGHDT and CDR2 YNNKQL (reference sequence). The length of the CDR3 is 13 residues. The CDR3: CASSFGQGSDYTF. The DNA read from the CDR3 is TGTGCCAGCAGCTTCGGACAGGGCTCCGACTACACC.

As to this clone: The gene names here belong to mouse. The read finishes 1 residue shy of the CDR3 end, and the germline J gene is used to complete it. J is TRBJ2-4 and V is TRBV3; no definite D call. Germline CDR1 reads SNHLY; CDR2 reads FYNGKV (reference sequence). Trimming took off 3 bases at V and 0 bases at J, with 1 base between the two ends. CDR3 length: 12 residues. The CDR3 region is CASSFSQNTLYF. The covered CDR3 bases are TGTGCCAGCAGCTTTAGTCAAAACACCTTGTAC.

There are a few counts of this clone. All gene names here are mouse names. The observed sequence ends 1 residue before the CDR3 terminus, with the missing tail filled in from the germline J gene. This rearrangement joins TRBV4 to TRBJ1-4, with TRBD1 matching over 8 bases. Trimming cost V 4 bases and J 11 bases; bases outside gene matches: 6. Per germline, CDR1 LGHDT and CDR2 YNNKQL (reference sequence). This CDR3 is built from 13 residues. The CDR3 bases that were read are TGTGCCAGCAGCTCCAGGGGGCAAGAGAGATTATTT. This encodes CASSSRGQERLF. The complete CDR3 sequence is CASSSRGQERLFF.

In this sample, this clone is medium-sized. Gene names follow the mouse nomenclature. The read stops 1 residue short of the end of the CDR3; the missing end is completed from the germline J gene. The J gene is TRBJ2-7, the V gene TRBV5; 9 bases align to TRBD2. With V trimmed by 0 bases and J by 4 bases, 1 base remained unmatched. Germline V gene lookup returns CDR1 LGHNA and CDR2 YNLKQL (reference sequence). CDR3 length: 14 amino acids. CDR3 DNA, as far as it was read: TGTGCCAGCAGCCAAGAACTGGGGGGTTATGAACAGTAC. Translation gives CASSQELGGYEQY. The whole CDR3 sequence is CASSQELGGYEQYF.

This clone was recorded only once. The gene symbols are mouse symbols. Read data end 1 residue before the CDR3 end; the end is taken from the germline J gene. The rearrangement links TRBV3 to TRBJ2-2, with TRBD1 matching 7 bases. This CDR3 has 15 residues. The germline V gene encodes CDR1 SNHLY and CDR2 FYNGKV (reference sequence). The V segment lost 3 bases and the J segment 2 bases; nucleotides outside the gene matches: 3. The DNA read from the CDR3 is TGTGCCAGCAGCTTCCGGGACAGTAACACCGGGCAGCTCTAC. It translates to CASSFRDSNTGQLY. The CDR3 as a whole reads CASSFRDSNTGQLYF.